In this sample, the clone carrying this TCR beta chain turned up many times. Its antigen remains unknown. TCRdb used MiXCR to reprocess the 5' RACE reads, holding one entry per CDR3 protein. The data show roughly 48,000 distinct CDR3 sequences, about 5.8% seen once. This entry is derived from a study of spatial heterogeneity in lung cancer. The study's findings and limits: Compared with follow-up, resection was when ubiquitous expanded tumor TCRs appeared in blood more.

The sample's time point: sample taken at primary tumor resection. In each case, whole RNA from tumor, nontumor lung or frozen PBMC was sequenced unsorted. Germline assignment: CDR1 DFQATT and CDR2 SNEGSKA (reference sequence). The CDR3 is 14 residues long. With V trimmed by 6 bases and J by 4 bases, 10 bases remained unmatched. Here the sequenced sample was PBMCs, taken at surgery. The chain has TRBV20-1 and TRBJ2-5, with 8 bases matching TRBD2. This clonotype originated in a male donor with early-stage non-small cell lung cancer. The DNA of the CDR3 is TGCAGTGCCCTCGTTAGCGGGGTTCGAGAGACCCAGTACTTC. It codes for CSALVSGVRETQYF.